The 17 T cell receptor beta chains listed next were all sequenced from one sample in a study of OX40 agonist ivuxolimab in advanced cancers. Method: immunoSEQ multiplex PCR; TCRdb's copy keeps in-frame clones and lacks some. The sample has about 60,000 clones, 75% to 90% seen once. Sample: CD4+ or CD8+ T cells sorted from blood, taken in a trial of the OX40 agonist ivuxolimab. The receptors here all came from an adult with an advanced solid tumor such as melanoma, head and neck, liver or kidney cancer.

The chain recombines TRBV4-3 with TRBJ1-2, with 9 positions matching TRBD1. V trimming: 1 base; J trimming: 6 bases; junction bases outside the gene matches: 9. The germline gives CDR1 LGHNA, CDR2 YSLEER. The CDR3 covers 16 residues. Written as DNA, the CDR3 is TGCGCCAGCAGCCAAGGGCTCCGACAGGGGGGTCATGGCTACACCTTC. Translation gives CASSQGLRQGGHGYTF.

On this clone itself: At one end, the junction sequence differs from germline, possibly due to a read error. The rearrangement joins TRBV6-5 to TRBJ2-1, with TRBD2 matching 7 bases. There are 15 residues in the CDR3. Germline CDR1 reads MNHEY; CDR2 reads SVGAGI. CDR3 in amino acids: CASSVSGSYYDEQFF. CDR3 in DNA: TGTGCCAGCAGTGTTAGCGGGTCTTACTACGATGAGCAGTTCTTC.

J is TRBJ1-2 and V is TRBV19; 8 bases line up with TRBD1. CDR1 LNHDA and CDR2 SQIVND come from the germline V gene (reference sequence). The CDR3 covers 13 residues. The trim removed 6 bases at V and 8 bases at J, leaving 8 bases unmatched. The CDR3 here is CASSQTGENGYTF. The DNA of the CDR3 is TGTGCCAGTAGCCAGACAGGGGAGAACGGCTACACCTTC.

This CDR3 reads CASSPEGNQPQHF. The DNA of the CDR3 is TGTGCCAGCTCACCAGAGGGCAATCAGCCCCAGCATTTT. The chain has TRBV18 and TRBJ1-5; D call uncertain. The germline V and J ends were trimmed by 2 bases and 2 bases, with 4 bases remaining between them. The CDR3 runs to 13 residues. Germline assignment: CDR1 KGHSH and CDR2 LQKENI.

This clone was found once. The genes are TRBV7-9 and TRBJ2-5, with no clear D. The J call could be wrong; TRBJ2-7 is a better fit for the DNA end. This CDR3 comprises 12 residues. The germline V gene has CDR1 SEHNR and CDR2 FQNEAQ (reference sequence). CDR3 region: CASSPVLLEQYF. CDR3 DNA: TGTGCCAGCAGCCCGGTTCTTCTCGAGCAGTACTTC.

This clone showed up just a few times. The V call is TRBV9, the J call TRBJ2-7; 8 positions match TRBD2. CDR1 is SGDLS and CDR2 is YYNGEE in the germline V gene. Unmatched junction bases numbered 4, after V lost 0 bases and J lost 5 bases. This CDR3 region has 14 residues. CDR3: CASSVDAGGHEQYF. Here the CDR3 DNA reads TGTGCCAGCAGCGTAGATGCGGGAGGCCACGAGCAGTACTTC.

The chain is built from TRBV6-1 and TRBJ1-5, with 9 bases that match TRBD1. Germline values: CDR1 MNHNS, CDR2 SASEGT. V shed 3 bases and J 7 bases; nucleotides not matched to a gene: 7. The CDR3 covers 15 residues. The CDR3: CASSEDRGIGQPQHF. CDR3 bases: TGTGCCAGCAGTGAGGACAGGGGAATTGGGCAGCCCCAGCATTTT.

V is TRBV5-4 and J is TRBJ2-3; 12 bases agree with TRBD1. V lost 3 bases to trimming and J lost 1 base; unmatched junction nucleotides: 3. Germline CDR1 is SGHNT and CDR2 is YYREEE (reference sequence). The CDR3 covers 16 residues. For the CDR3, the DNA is TGTGCCAGCAGCTCCGGGGACAGGGGGCGCACAGATACGCAGTATTTT. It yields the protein CASSSGDRGRTDTQYF.

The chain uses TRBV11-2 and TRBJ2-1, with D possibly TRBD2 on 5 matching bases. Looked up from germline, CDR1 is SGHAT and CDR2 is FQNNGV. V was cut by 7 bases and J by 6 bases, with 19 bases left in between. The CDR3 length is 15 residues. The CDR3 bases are TGTGCCAGCAACCACCGGGATGTTCTATCCAATGAGCAGTTCTTC. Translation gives CASNHRDVLSNEQFF.

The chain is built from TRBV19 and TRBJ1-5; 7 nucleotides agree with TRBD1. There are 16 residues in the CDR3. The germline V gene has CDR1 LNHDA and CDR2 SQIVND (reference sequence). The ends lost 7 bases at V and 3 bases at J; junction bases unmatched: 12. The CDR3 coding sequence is TGTGCCAGTACCACCACAGGGGCAGGTAACAATCAGCCCCAGCATTTT. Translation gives CASTTTGAGNNQPQHF.

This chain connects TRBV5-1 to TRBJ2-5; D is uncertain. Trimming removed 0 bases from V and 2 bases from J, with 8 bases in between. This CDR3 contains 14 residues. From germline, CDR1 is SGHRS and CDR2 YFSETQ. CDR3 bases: TGCGCCAGCAGCTTGGGCCCGTCACAAGAGACCCAGTACTTC. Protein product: CASSLGPSQETQYF.

CDR3: CASSPWLRNTEAFF. In DNA form, the CDR3 reads TGTGCCAGCAGTCCCTGGCTCAGGAACACTGAAGCTTTCTTT. The genes are TRBV27 and TRBJ1-1; D ambiguous. V was cut by 5 bases and J by 1 base, with 11 bases left in between. The germline gives CDR1 MNHEY, CDR2 SMNVEV (reference sequence). The CDR3 totals 14 residues.

The DNA for the CDR3 is TGTGCCAGCAGCCAATCCCTGGCCGGGGGCGCCTACGAGCAGTACTTC. This encodes CASSQSLAGGAYEQYF. The chain employs TRBV4-2 and TRBJ2-7, with D perhaps being TRBD1 or TRBD2 (6 bases each). Germline CDR1 LGHNA, CDR2 YNFKEQ. The CDR3 is 16 residues long. V lost 2 bases and J lost 2, with 16 bases in between.

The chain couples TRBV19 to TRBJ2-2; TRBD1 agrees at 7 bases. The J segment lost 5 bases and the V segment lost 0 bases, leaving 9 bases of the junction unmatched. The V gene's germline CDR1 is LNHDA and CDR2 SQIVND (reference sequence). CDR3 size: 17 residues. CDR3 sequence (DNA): TGTGCCAGTAGTATAGATAAACAGGGGCGGTGGACCGGGGAGCTGTTTTTT. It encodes CASSIDKQGRWTGELFF.

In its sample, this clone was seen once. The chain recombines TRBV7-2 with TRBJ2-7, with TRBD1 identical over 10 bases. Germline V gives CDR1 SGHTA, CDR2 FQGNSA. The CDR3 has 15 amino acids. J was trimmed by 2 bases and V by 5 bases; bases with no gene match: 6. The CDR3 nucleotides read TGTGCCAGCAGCCCCCGACAGGGGGCGGCCTACGAGCAGTACTTC. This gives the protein CASSPRQGAAYEQYF. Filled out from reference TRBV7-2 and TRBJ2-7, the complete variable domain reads GAGVSQSPSNKVTEKGKDVELRCDPISGHTALYWYRQSLGQGLEFLIYFQGNSAPDKSGLPSDRFSAERTGGSVSTLTIQRTQQEDSAVYLCASSPRQGAAYEQYFGPGTRLTVT.

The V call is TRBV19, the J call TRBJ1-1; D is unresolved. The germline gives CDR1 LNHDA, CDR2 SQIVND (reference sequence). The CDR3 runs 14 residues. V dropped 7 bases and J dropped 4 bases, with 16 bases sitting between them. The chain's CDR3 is CASIGWLRGTEAFF. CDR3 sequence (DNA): TGTGCCAGTATCGGGTGGCTACGAGGCACTGAAGCTTTCTTT.

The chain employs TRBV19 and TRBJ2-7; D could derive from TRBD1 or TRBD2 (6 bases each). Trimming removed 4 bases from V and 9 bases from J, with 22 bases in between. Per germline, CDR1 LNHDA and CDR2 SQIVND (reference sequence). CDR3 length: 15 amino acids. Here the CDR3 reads CASSTTVSGAMGQYF. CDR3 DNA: TGTGCCAGTAGTACGACAGTTTCGGGGGCGATGGGGCAGTACTTC.